These T cell receptor beta chains were read from a single sample in a study of T cell changes during pregnancy in multiple sclerosis. TCRdb's copy holds only in-frame clones and misses some; the assay was immunoSEQ multiplex PCR. The sample carries roughly 20,000 clones, 88% recorded once. Sequenced here: CD8+ T cells from peripheral blood mononuclear cells, sampled after pregnancy. The receptors were sampled from a female donor in good health, enrolled as a control in a pregnancy study. Both conserved end residues are part of each CDR3. The D gene is left open where the match is weak. Clone size appears in some rows only: once, few, many, or a class for an expanded clone.

j_call	d_call	clone_size	v_call	cdr3_nt	cdr3_aa
TRBJ2-2	TRBD1	.	TRBV4-3	TGCGCCAGCAGCCAAGACCGGGACAGGGCTTTCACCGGGGAGCTGTTTTTT	CASSQDRDRAFTGELFF
TRBJ1-1	.	.	TRBV19	TGTGCCAGTAGTATTTGGTCAGGGGACACTGAAGCTTTCTTT	CASSIWSGDTEAFF
TRBJ2-1	TRBD1	.	TRBV19	TGTGCCAGTAGTATAGATCTTGGGGACAGGACACCCGGCGGCGATGAGCAGTTCTTC	CASSIDLGDRTPGGDEQFF
TRBJ2-5	.	.	TRBV13	TGTGCCAGCAGCTCGGGAACGGGACAAGAGACCCAGTACTTC	CASSSGTGQETQYF
TRBJ1-2	TRBD1	.	TRBV29-1	TGCAGCGTTTACGAGAAGCAGGGGGAAGTTCAGGACTATGGCTACACCTTC	CSVYEKQGEVQDYGYTF
TRBJ2-3	TRBD2	.	TRBV30	TGTGCCTGGAGTCCCCCACCCGAATCTAGCGGGAGGGGCCTAGATACGCAGTATTTT	CAWSPPPESSGRGLDTQYF
TRBJ1-2	.	large	TRBV6-5	TGTGCCAGCAGTTACGTCGGGGGTGGCTACACCTTC	CASSYVGGGYTF
TRBJ2-1	.	.	TRBV6-5	TGTGCCAGCAGCGCTCAGGGTTCAGGGTACGATGAGCAGTTCTTC	CASSAQGSGYDEQFF
TRBJ2-2	.	.	TRBV5-6	TGTGCCAGCAGCTTGGGTCTAGGTGGCTTGTTGACCGGGGAGCTGTTTTTT	CASSLGLGGLLTGELFF
TRBJ1-2	.	.	TRBV2	TGTGCCAGCAGGGGGCGAGGACGGGATGGCTACACCTTC	CASRGRGRDGYTF
TRBJ2-2	TRBD1	.	TRBV6-6	TGTGCCAGCAGTTACGGGAGACAGGGATTCCCCGGGGAGCTGTTTTTT	CASSYGRQGFPGELFF
TRBJ2-7	TRBD2	.	TRBV5-4	TGTGCCAGCAGTTTCCCGACTAGCGGGAGCTCCTACGAGCAGTACTTC	CASSFPTSGSSYEQYF
TRBJ1-5	.	.	TRBV19	TGTGCCAGTAGTATAGTGTACGGGGAGGGCCGAATCCAGCATTTT	CASSIVYGEGRIQHF
TRBJ2-1	.	once	TRBV27	TGTGCCAGCAGTTCCGGGTGGGATGAGCAGTTCTTC	CASSSGWDEQFF
TRBJ1-5	.	.	TRBV25-1	TGTGCCAGCCAAGGTGAAGGGGATCAGCCCCAGCATTTT	CASQGEGDQPQHF
TRBJ1-2	.	.	TRBV9	TGTGCCAGCAGCGCTGACACCGGTTATGGCTACACCTTC	CASSADTGYGYTF
TRBJ1-2	.	.	TRBV7-8	TGTGCCAGCAGCTTATCGGGCACGGGGGTATTGGGATATGGCTACACCTTC	CASSLSGTGVLGYGYTF
TRBJ2-3	TRBD2	.	TRBV30	TGTGCCTGGAAGGTAGCTAGCGGGGGCCCAGGTACGCAGTATTTT	CAWKVASGGPGTQYF
TRBJ2-1	.	.	TRBV11-2	TGTGCCAGCAGCTTTAGGTACAGTAGCAATGAGCAGTTCTTC	CASSFRYSSNEQFF
TRBJ2-1	.	.	TRBV9	TGTGCCAGCAGCTCTCTGACAGAGCAGTTCTTC	CASSSLTEQFF
TRBJ2-7	.	.	TRBV5-4	TGTGCCAGCAGCTTACGGGAGCACTCCTACGAGCAGTACTTC	CASSLREHSYEQYF
TRBJ1-5	.	.	TRBV6-1	TGTGCCAGCAGTGAAAGCGGAGATAATCAGCCCCAGCATTTT	CASSESGDNQPQHF
TRBJ1-1	.	.	TRBV5-1	TGCGCCAGCAGCTTGTTTAGGCTGGATACAGGGAGTCACACTGAAGCTTTCTTT	CASSLFRLDTGSHTEAFF
TRBJ2-7	TRBD1	once	TRBV19	TGTGCCAGTAGCGGATCCGGGACAGGGTCCTACGAGCAGTACTTC	CASSGSGTGSYEQYF
TRBJ2-1	TRBD2	.	TRBV6-6	TGTGCCAGCATAAAGGTGCGGGGGGACAATGAGCAGTTCTTC	CASIKVRGDNEQFF
TRBJ2-7	TRBD2	.	TRBV10-3	TGTGCCATCAGGTTGGGACTAGCGGGAACCGAGCAGTACTTC	CAIRLGLAGTEQYF
TRBJ2-7	.	.	TRBV19	TGTGCCAGTAGTATAGAACCCGGACAGCTCTCCTACGAGCAGTACTTC	CASSIEPGQLSYEQYF
TRBJ1-2	TRBD1	.	TRBV5-3	TGTGCCAGAAGACAATCAGGGGGCGTTAGGTATGGCTACACCTTC	CARRQSGGVRYGYTF
TRBJ2-7	.	.	TRBV7-8	TGTGCCAGCAGCTTAGAGTTGGGTCAGCGCTACGAGCAGTACTTC	CASSLELGQRYEQYF
TRBJ2-1	TRBD1	once	TRBV23-1	TGCGCCAGCAGTCAATCGGGTACAGGGGTCGGGGATGAGCAGTTCTTC	CASSQSGTGVGDEQFF
TRBJ1-2	.	.	TRBV30	TGTGCCTGGATTTCCAGCTATGGCTACACCTTC	CAWISSYGYTF
TRBJ1-2	.	.	TRBV29-1	TGCAGCGTTGAAGACGTGACAGATGGCTACACCTTC	CSVEDVTDGYTF
TRBJ1-1	.	once	TRBV5-1	TGCGCCAGCAGCTTGGCCTTGAGCAACACTGAAGCTTTCTTT	CASSLALSNTEAFF
TRBJ2-1	TRBD2	.	TRBV2	TGTGCCAGCAGTGAAACACTAGCGGGCGCCAATGAGCAGTTCTTC	CASSETLAGANEQFF
TRBJ1-2	.	.	TRBV19	TGTGCCAGTAGTATAGGCGACAGCCCTTTCTATGGCTACACCTTC	CASSIGDSPFYGYTF
TRBJ2-1	.	once	TRBV5-8	TGTGCCAGCAGCTGGGCGCTAGCTACTGAGCAGTTCTTC	CASSWALATEQFF
TRBJ2-1	.	.	TRBV4-3	TGCGCCAGCAGCCAAACGGTGTCCCTCCCCAATGAGCAGTTCTTC	CASSQTVSLPNEQFF
TRBJ1-1	.	once	TRBV9	TGTGCCAGCAGCGCGACAGTGAACACTGAAGCTTTCTTT	CASSATVNTEAFF
TRBJ1-1	.	.	TRBV19	TGTGCCAGTACGGCGGGCAACACTGAAGCTTTCTTT	CASTAGNTEAFF
TRBJ2-3	.	.	TRBV4-1	TGCGCCAGCAGCCCCCAAGGAGGGGTAGCAGATACGCAGTATTTT	CASSPQGGVADTQYF
TRBJ1-5	.	.	TRBV29-1	TGCAGCGTTGGCGAGGGGGTCGGAAGCAATCAGCCCCAGCATTTT	CSVGEGVGSNQPQHF
TRBJ2-7	.	.	TRBV6-5	TGTGCCAGCAGTTACCAGAGAGGAGGGAGCTCCTACGAGCAGTACTTC	CASSYQRGGSSYEQYF
TRBJ2-2	.	few	TRBV6-6	TGTGCCAGCACTCCCCCCACCGGGGAGCTGTTTTTT	CASTPPTGELFF
TRBJ2-7	.	once	TRBV11-2	TGTGCCAGCAGCTTTTACTCCCAAAGCATCCCCTACGAGCAGTACTTC	CASSFYSQSIPYEQYF
TRBJ2-1	.	.	TRBV13	TGTGCCAGCAGCCCACGCGGGCATGAGCAGTTCTTC	CASSPRGHEQFF
TRBJ2-1	.	.	TRBV20-1	TGCAGTGCTAATAGGGAGGATGAGCAGTTCTTC	CSANREDEQFF
TRBJ2-1	.	.	TRBV12-5	TGTGCTAGTGGTTTTGAGGATCAACGGCAGTTCTTC	CASGFEDQRQFF
TRBJ1-6	TRBD1	.	TRBV27	TGTGCCAGCAGACCCCAGGGGGAAGCCCTCCACTTT	CASRPQGEALHF